The sequence of this TCR beta chain was determined in a study of T-cell memory formation after mild COVID-19. General observations from the study: Researchers found some responding clones in pre-infection memory, a sign that cross-reactive memory joined.

This CDR3 comprises 14 residues. The V end was cut by 8 bases, the J end by 1 base, with 13 bases between. Germline values: CDR1 SNHLY, CDR2 FYNNEI. In the case of this clonotype: The antigen is not known.

Constant-segment-primed 5'RACE gave TCR alpha and TCR beta cDNA libraries with sample barcodes and UMIs. One entry per CDR3 protein results from TCRdb running MiXCR on the 5' RACE reads. The data show just over 200,000 distinct CDR3 sequences, 9% to 10% seen once. The rearrangement uses TRBV2 and TRBJ2-3; D gene unclear. The origin of this receptor is a man aged 18 to 30 who had mild COVID-19 (a few samples of this study predate the infection). Cell type and time point are not known. Sample: PBMCs or a T cell subset sorted from them (not recorded which). The CDR3 DNA is TGTGCCAGCTCCGGAACGGGTGGCACAGATACGCAGTATTTT. Protein product: CASSGTGGTDTQYF.